The rows below give T cell receptor beta chains drawn from one sample of a study of blood T cell repertoires in COVID-19. Generated by immunoSEQ multiplex PCR, the TCRdb table keeps only in-frame clones and is missing some. This table has a few hundred thousand clones, roughly nine tenths appearing once. Sequencing used PBMCs or T cells enriched from blood (not recorded which). Receptors were obtained from a woman aged 40 to 50 who had been exposed to COVID-19. Both conserved end residues are trimmed from each CDR3. Each record gives: CDR3 protein, clone size, V gene. Clone size, where shown, is once, few, many, or a class for clones that have expanded.

cdr3_aa: ASSHPPGRLAEGGHGELF; clone_size: -; v_call: TRBV4-1
cdr3_aa: ASSQGGASYEQY; clone_size: once; v_call: TRBV4-1
cdr3_aa: ASSTGRGFNYGYT; clone_size: -; v_call: TRBV27
cdr3_aa: ASSDYGGTDNYGYT; clone_size: -; v_call: TRBV7-6
cdr3_aa: ASSSSGTGERNTIY; clone_size: -; v_call: TRBV7-9
cdr3_aa: ATSRTGAEQF; clone_size: -; v_call: TRBV15
cdr3_aa: ASSQRVWNTEAF; clone_size: once; v_call: TRBV19
cdr3_aa: ASSARSAYNSPLH; clone_size: -; v_call: TRBV19
cdr3_aa: ASRGAVSYEQY; clone_size: -; v_call: TRBV27
cdr3_aa: ASSLLAALQFGEQF; clone_size: -; v_call: TRBV5-1
cdr3_aa: ASKGQGGKDFSNQPQH; clone_size: -; v_call: TRBV28
cdr3_aa: AWSQGGSSYEQY; clone_size: -; v_call: TRBV30
cdr3_aa: ASSPRTGVKTEAF; clone_size: once; v_call: TRBV19
cdr3_aa: ASSIGGWLRGSGRSNQPQH; clone_size: -; v_call: TRBV19
cdr3_aa: ASSFGQGGSPLH; clone_size: -; v_call: TRBV7-3
cdr3_aa: ASSSGVSQPQH; clone_size: -; v_call: TRBV19
cdr3_aa: ASSQTSGSYEQY; clone_size: -; v_call: TRBV6-2/TRBV6-3
cdr3_aa: ASSPGQANTEAF; clone_size: -; v_call: TRBV7-9
cdr3_aa: ASSLAVLAGGTTDTQY; clone_size: -; v_call: TRBV5-1
cdr3_aa: ASSFGAGYGYT; clone_size: -; v_call: TRBV5-1
cdr3_aa: ASSLSRGTQY; clone_size: -; v_call: TRBV12-3/TRBV12-4
cdr3_aa: ASSAYGTDTQY; clone_size: -; v_call: TRBV19
cdr3_aa: ASTGMRATEAF; clone_size: -; v_call: TRBV5-1
cdr3_aa: ASSERGGAPGYT; clone_size: -; v_call: TRBV18
cdr3_aa: ASSFRAGGPDGELF; clone_size: once; v_call: TRBV11-2
cdr3_aa: ASSLAQNVGEVF; clone_size: -; v_call: TRBV5-5
cdr3_aa: ASSANPQGGTEAF; clone_size: -; v_call: TRBV19
cdr3_aa: ASSWRVVGYT; clone_size: -; v_call: TRBV6-5
cdr3_aa: ASSLLQVETQY; clone_size: -; v_call: TRBV7-8
cdr3_aa: ASRVSQGRGYGYT; clone_size: -; v_call: TRBV27
cdr3_aa: ASDGGSGNQPQH; clone_size: -; v_call: TRBV6-5
cdr3_aa: ASSLVRGGYNEQF; clone_size: once; v_call: TRBV7-2
cdr3_aa: ASSRNPQRGYNEQF; clone_size: -; v_call: TRBV6-4
cdr3_aa: ASSPYRRPYEQY; clone_size: -; v_call: TRBV11-2
cdr3_aa: ASNRPASEQY; clone_size: -; v_call: TRBV6-5
cdr3_aa: ASRTSGGSGELF; clone_size: -; v_call: TRBV7-9
cdr3_aa: ASSIRGGDTEAF; clone_size: -; v_call: TRBV19
cdr3_aa: ASSLTTGSGTGELF; clone_size: -; v_call: TRBV18
cdr3_aa: ASSPWDRDTEAF; clone_size: -; v_call: TRBV3-1/TRBV3-2
cdr3_aa: ASSRTVNTEAF; clone_size: -; v_call: TRBV7-2
cdr3_aa: ASSLGSGEKLF; clone_size: -; v_call: TRBV5-4
cdr3_aa: ASSSWTPLRDTQY; clone_size: -; v_call: TRBV6-5
cdr3_aa: ASSTGGGSQPQH; clone_size: once; v_call: TRBV19
cdr3_aa: ASSSATGTGGEI; clone_size: -; v_call: TRBV7-2
cdr3_aa: ASRALDRGTDTQY; clone_size: -; v_call: TRBV5-6
cdr3_aa: ASSQVLGGEAF; clone_size: -; v_call: TRBV14
cdr3_aa: ASSYGFGQHTEAF; clone_size: -; v_call: TRBV6-5
cdr3_aa: ASSDGRTGSGYT; clone_size: -; v_call: TRBV6-4
cdr3_aa: AWSVSDTQY; clone_size: -; v_call: TRBV30
cdr3_aa: ASSPSPRGIGGGYT; clone_size: -; v_call: TRBV7-2
cdr3_aa: ASSSGQGALEEQY; clone_size: -; v_call: TRBV11-3
cdr3_aa: ASSLGGGRAAF; clone_size: -; v_call: TRBV11-3